The present entry profiles one T cell receptor (beta chain) with its context. Its target is not known. This record belongs to a study of T-cell memory formation after mild COVID-19. On the study more broadly: Largely donor-specific TCR clusters were found.

TCRdb redid the calling of the 5' RACE reads with MiXCR, one entry per CDR3 protein. The sample yields about 430,000 distinct CDR3 sequences, roughly 24% seen once. Findings and limits, study-wide: The authors left the SARS-CoV-2 specificity of second-wave clones peaking on day 37 unconfirmed. The CD4+ clones that contracted clustered mainly within CM and EM, and the CD8+ clones concentrated in EMRA.

Germline values: CDR1 SEHNR, CDR2 FQNEAQ (reference sequence). The CDR3 spans 17 residues. V lost 3 bases and J lost 3; bases outside the gene matches: 9. The clonotype comes from an adult woman who had mild COVID-19 (a few samples of this study predate the infection). Cell type and time point are not known. This chain uses TRBV7-9 with TRBJ2-5; 11 bases align to TRBD2. The sample was PBMCs or a T cell subset sorted from them (not recorded which). CDR3 sequence (DNA): TGTGCCAGCAGCTTCTTATCGGGACTAGCGGATGAAGAGACCCAGTACTTC. Amino acid sequence: CASSFLSGLADEETQYF. The variable domain in full, with the rest retrieved from reference TRBV7-9 and TRBJ2-5, is DTGVSQNPRHKITKRGQNVTFRCDPISEHNRLYWYRQTLGQGPEFLTYFQNEAQLEKSRLLSDRFSAERPKGSFSTLEIQRTEQGDSAMYLCASSFLSGLADEETQYFGPGTRLLVL.